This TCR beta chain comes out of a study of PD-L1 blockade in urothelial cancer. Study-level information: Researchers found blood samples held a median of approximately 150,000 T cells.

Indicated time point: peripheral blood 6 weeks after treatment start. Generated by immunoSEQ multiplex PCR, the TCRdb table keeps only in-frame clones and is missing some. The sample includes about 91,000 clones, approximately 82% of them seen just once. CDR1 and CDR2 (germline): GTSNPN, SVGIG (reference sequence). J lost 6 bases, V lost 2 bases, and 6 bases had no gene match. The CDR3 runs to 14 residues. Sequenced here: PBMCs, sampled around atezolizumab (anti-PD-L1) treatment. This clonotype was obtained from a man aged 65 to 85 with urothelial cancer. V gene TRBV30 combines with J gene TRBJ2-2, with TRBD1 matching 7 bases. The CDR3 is CAWSRHRGPGELFF. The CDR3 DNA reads TGTGCCTGGAGTAGGCACAGGGGCCCCGGGGAGCTGTTTTTT.